What follows describes a single T cell receptor (beta chain). Germline CDR1 SGHDN, CDR2 FVKESK. The CDR3 length is 14 residues. The V and J ends lost 4 bases and 1 base respectively, with 10 bases between them. Original analysis: Researchers report that nucleated cell counts were estimated from reference gene primer amplification. The repertoire was sequenced with immunoSEQ multiplex PCR; TCRdb's copy has only in-frame clones and lacks some. V, J and clone size are those of that table, while D and trimming were read from the DNA. This table has about 49,000 clones, 87% appearing once. Patients at the Seattle site were enrolled during active infection and followed longitudinally. This sample is part of a study of blood T cell repertoires in COVID-19. Across the study: T cells, B-cell-depleted T cells, or PBMCs supplied cDNA or gDNA.

Sequenced material: peripheral blood. The clonotype comes from an elderly woman with COVID-19, enrolled during active disease. The chain carries TRBV14 and TRBJ1-1; no clear D. CDR3 in amino acids: CASSPYRQNTEAFF. The CDR3 DNA reads as TGTGCCAGCAGCCCGTACCGACAGAACACTGAAGCTTTCTTT. The variable domain in full, completed from reference TRBV14 and TRBJ1-1, reads EAGVTQFPSHSVIEKGQTVTLRCDPISGHDNLYWYRRVMGKEIKFLLHFVKESKQDESGMPNNRFLAERTGGTYSTLKVQPAELEDSGVYFCASSPYRQNTEAFFGQGTRLTVV.